These T cell receptor beta chains were read from a single sample in a study of shared clonotypes between healthy human individuals. TCRdb's copy holds only in-frame clones and misses some; the assay was immunoSEQ multiplex PCR. The sample shows fewer than 700,000 clones, roughly 95% of them seen only once. The sequenced sample consisted of naive CD8+ T cells sorted from blood. These receptors were obtained from a woman in her thirties in good health. The CDR3 runs from the conserved cysteine through the conserved F or W. Fields, in order: D gene, J gene, V gene, CDR3 DNA, CDR3 protein. A D gene is named only where the DNA matches it firmly.

>-|TRBJ2-1|TRBV20-1
TGCAGTGTAGATAGACACAATGAGCAGTTCTTC
CSVDRHNEQFF
>-|TRBJ2-6|TRBV27
TGTGCCACTCAGAACCTCTCTGGGGCCAACGTCCTGACTTTC
CATQNLSGANVLTF
>TRBD2|TRBJ2-2|TRBV27
TGTGCCAGCAGGTTGGGGGGGACCGGGGAGCTGTTTTTT
CASRLGGTGELFF
>TRBD2|TRBJ2-7|TRBV27
TGTGCCAGCAGTTTAGCAGCGGGAGTTTACGAGCAGTACTTC
CASSLAAGVYEQYF
>TRBD1|TRBJ1-3|TRBV2
TGTGCCAGCAGGGACAGGGGGTGGGCTGGAAACACCATATATTTT
CASRDRGWAGNTIYF
>-|TRBJ2-1|TRBV19
TGTGCCAGTAGTATAGCCCCCCGGGAGAGTAATGAGCAGTTCTTC
CASSIAPRESNEQFF
>-|TRBJ1-1|TRBV6-5
TGTGCCAGCAGTTATGATCTCGAGGGGCTGAACACTGAAGCTTTCTTT
CASSYDLEGLNTEAFF
>TRBD2|TRBJ2-5|TRBV6-5
TGTGCCAGCAGTTACTCCGCTAGCGGGAGCGAGACCCAGTACTTC
CASSYSASGSETQYF
>-|TRBJ1-5|TRBV25-1
TGTGCCAGCAGTACCAAGGACGAGGAAGGTCAGCCCCAGCATTTT
CASSTKDEEGQPQHF
>-|TRBJ1-1|TRBV7-9
TGTGCCAGCAGCTTAGTCATCGGGATCCCTGAAGCTTTCTTT
CASSLVIGIPEAFF
>-|TRBJ2-5|TRBV2
TGTGCTGCCAGCATCGGACACGAAGAGACCCAGTACTTC
CAASIGHEETQYF